Listed here is a single T cell receptor beta chain. TCRdb keeps only in-frame clones here, not all; method: immunoSEQ multiplex PCR. The profile shows under 35,000 clones, about 88% of them singletons. Specified time point: baseline, week 1 (first vaccination visit). Treatment: pre-vaccination baseline after standard-of-care therapy. The record originates from a study of a mutant IDH1 vaccine in newly diagnosed glioma. Across the whole study: Patients previously underwent radiotherapy, temozolomide, or both, and most underwent both.

The CDR3 runs to 14 residues. In germline, CDR1 is SGHNT, CDR2 YYREEE (reference sequence). The V end lost 3 bases, the J end lost 6 bases, and 14 bases lay between the germline ends. The material sequenced was PBMCs, taken from a glioma patient treated with radiotherapy, temozolomide or both. The chain employs TRBV5-4 and TRBJ2-3; maybe TRBD2 (6 bases). This receptor was taken from a woman between 40 and 55 years old with glioma. This CDR3 is CASSSTSLTDTQYF. The CDR3 DNA reads as TGTGCCAGCAGCTCGACTAGTCTTACGGATACGCAGTATTTT.